The 26 T cell receptor beta chains in this list originate from one sample, sequenced in a study of control samples from healthy donors and cancer patients. TCRdb's table, derived via immunoSEQ multiplex PCR, lists solely in-frame clones and lacks some. The table records 200,000 to 250,000 clones, 85% to 95% of them present only once. The sequenced sample consisted of blood. These receptors were collected from a man aged 45-65 years in good health.

CDR3 in DNA: TGTGCCAGCAGTTCATGGACAGAAAACACTGAAGCTTTCTTT. Encoded protein: CASSSWTENTEAFF. The rearrangement uses TRBV28 and TRBJ1-1, with D possibly matching TRBD1 (6 bases). This CDR3 spans 14 amino acids. Germline CDR1 and CDR2: MDHEN and SYDVKM. Trimming removed 4 bases at V and 2 bases at J, with 11 bases between.

This chain links TRBV7-9 with TRBJ2-5; 7 nucleotides match TRBD1. Trimming took 2 bases from V and 3 from J; bases not matched to a gene: 3. This CDR3 has 14 residues. Germline CDR1 and CDR2: SEHNR and FQNEAQ (reference sequence). CDR3 region: CASSLMTGKETQYF. CDR3 DNA sequence: TGTGCCAGCAGCTTAATGACAGGGAAAGAGACCCAGTACTTC.

This sequence joins TRBV6-1 and TRBJ2-1; D not resolved. This CDR3 is built from 14 residues. Trimming cost V 2 bases and J 3 bases, with 8 bases left between them. Germline V gene lookup returns CDR1 MNHNS and CDR2 SASEGT. CDR3 residues: CASSEKPIYNEQFF. In nucleotides, the CDR3 is TGTGCCAGCAGTGAAAAACCGATCTACAATGAGCAGTTCTTC.

The chain couples TRBV9 to TRBJ2-7, with 9 bases matching TRBD2. The V and J ends lost 0 bases and 4 bases, in that order; junction bases with no gene match: 8. Germline assignment: CDR1 SGDLS and CDR2 YYNGEE. The CDR3 length is 16 residues. The DNA of the CDR3 is TGTGCCAGCAGCGTAGATGCTAGCGGGGCCTATTACGAGCAGTACTTC. It specifies CASSVDASGAYYEQYF.

The V gene is TRBV6-5, the J gene TRBJ1-5; possible D gene TRBD1, 5 bases. The CDR3 runs to 12 residues. Germline CDR1 and CDR2: MNHEY and SVGAGI. Trimming took off 7 bases at V and 7 bases at J, with 11 bases between the two ends. The CDR3 region has the DNA TGTGCCAGCAAACGTAAGGGGCAGCCCCAGCATTTT. Translation gives CASKRKGQPQHF.

The rearrangement uses TRBV19 and TRBJ1-5; TRBD1 might be the D (6 bases). This CDR3 is 14 amino acids long. Trimming removed 7 bases at V and 6 bases at J, with 16 bases between. Germline lookup yields CDR1 LNHDA and CDR2 SQIVND (reference sequence). The CDR3 bases are TGTGCCAGTAATTGGGCAGGGGTAAGTCAGCCCCAGCATTTT. This sequence encodes CASNWAGVSQPQHF.

The genes are TRBV7-2 and TRBJ2-2; TRBD2 aligns across 12 bases. This CDR3 has 15 amino acids. The germline V gene has CDR1 SGHTA and CDR2 FQGNSA. V lost 4 bases and J lost 7; bases outside the gene matches: 4. The CDR3 here is CASSWTSGVGGELFF. Here the CDR3 DNA reads TGTGCCAGCAGCTGGACTAGCGGGGTGGGCGGGGAGCTGTTTTTT.

The CDR3 coding sequence is TGTGCCAGCAGCTTGGCGGCTGGGATCGGCAATTCACCCCTCCACTTT. Translation gives CASSLAAGIGNSPLHF. The chain employs TRBV5-4 and TRBJ1-6; D not certain. In germline, CDR1 is SGHNT, CDR2 YYREEE (reference sequence). V lost 0 bases and J lost 7, with 14 bases in between. This CDR3 is built from 16 residues.

This chain links TRBV3-1 (or the pseudogene TRBV3-2) with TRBJ2-3, with a weak D call TRBD1 (5 bases). The germline V gene has CDR1 LGHDT and CDR2 YNNKEL (reference sequence). CDR3 size: 13 residues. Trimming cost V 4 bases and J 8 bases, with 13 bases left between them. CDR3 coding DNA: TGTGCCAGCAGCCCCGGGCAGGGCAGTACGCAGTATTTT. Translation: CASSPGQGSTQYF.

The chain has TRBV27 and TRBJ2-1, with D perhaps matching TRBD1 (6 bases). The V and J ends lost 5 bases and 7 bases respectively, with 12 bases between them. The CDR3 runs to 13 residues. The germline V gene has CDR1 MNHEY and CDR2 SMNVEV (reference sequence). The CDR3 DNA sequence: TGTGCCAGCAGTCCGACGAGGGGGAATGAGCAGTTCTTC. Its translation: CASSPTRGNEQFF.

The chain recombines TRBV6-5 with TRBJ1-1; D unclear. V dropped 8 bases and J dropped 0 bases, with 10 bases sitting between them. The CDR3 extends over 13 amino acids. Looked up from germline, CDR1 is MNHEY and CDR2 is SVGAGI. As DNA, the CDR3 is TGTGCCAGCGGGAGGACCGTGAACACTGAAGCTTTCTTT. The encoded protein is CASGRTVNTEAFF.

V gene TRBV11-3 combines with J gene TRBJ2-7; D might be TRBD1 (6 bases). The CDR3 is 14 amino acids. The V end was cut by 4 bases, the J end by 0 bases, with 10 bases between. Germline V CDR1 and CDR2: SGHNT, YENEEA. The CDR3 protein is CASSSGQSSYEQYF. For the CDR3, the DNA is TGTGCCAGCAGCTCTGGACAGAGCTCCTACGAGCAGTACTTC.

This clone was found once. The gene calls are TRBV6-5 and TRBJ1-1; no firm D call. CDR3 length equals 13 residues. Deletions cut 2 bases from V and 10 bases from J, with 14 bases between. Germline lookup yields CDR1 MNHEY and CDR2 SVGAGI. The CDR3, as DNA: TGTGCCAGCAGTTACCTCTCCGGCAAGGGAGCTTTCTTT. This sequence encodes CASSYLSGKGAFF.

V usage is TRBV30 and J usage is TRBJ1-5; D unclear. V was cut by 2 bases and J by 0 bases, with 2 bases left in between. Per the germline V gene, CDR1 is GTSNPN and CDR2 is SVGIG (reference sequence). CDR3 length: 12 residues. CDR3 DNA: TGTGCCTGGAGTTCTAGCAATCAGCCCCAGCATTTT. Protein: CAWSSSNQPQHF.

The J gene is TRBJ2-2, the V gene TRBV28; TRBD2 agrees at 11 bases. V trimming: 3 bases; J trimming: 4 bases; junction bases outside the gene matches: 1. The CDR3 consists of 15 residues. Germline CDR1 MDHEN, CDR2 SYDVKM. Here the CDR3 DNA reads TGTGCCAGCAGTTTCGGGACTAGCGGCACCGGGGAGCTGTTTTTT. Translating it yields CASSFGTSGTGELFF.

The chain links TRBV3-1 (or the pseudogene TRBV3-2) to TRBJ1-6; D remains ambiguous. V was trimmed by 2 bases and J by 9 bases, leaving 5 bases between them. The CDR3 sequence is 12 residues long. Looked up from germline, CDR1 is LGHDT and CDR2 is YNNKEL (reference sequence). The CDR3: CASSQTGSPLHF. The DNA of the CDR3 is TGTGCCAGCAGCCAAACGGGTTCACCCCTCCACTTT.

V usage is TRBV9 and J usage is TRBJ1-1, with D uncertain. CDR3 length: 14 amino acids. V lost 0 bases and J lost 0, with 6 bases in between. Germline-derived CDR1 and CDR2 are SGDLS and YYNGEE. In nucleotides, the CDR3 is TGTGCCAGCAGCGTAGGGCAGGTGAACACTGAAGCTTTCTTT. Translated: CASSVGQVNTEAFF.

About this clone: An end of the junction differs from the germline gene, which may be a read error. J is TRBJ2-7 and V is TRBV6-5; D may match TRBD1 or TRBD2 (6 bases each). Germline V lookup: CDR1 MNHEY, CDR2 SVGAGI. The CDR3 has 16 residues. The CDR3 is CANSYGTGGPPYEQYF. The CDR3 nucleotides read TGTGCCAACAGTTACGGGACCGGGGGCCCCCCCTACGAGCAGTACTTC.

V and J are TRBV11-3 and TRBJ2-3; no clear D. The CDR3 is 12 amino acids. Germline CDR1 SGHNT, CDR2 YENEEA. V lost 5 bases, J lost 5 bases, and 8 bases lay in between. For the CDR3, the DNA is TGTGCCAGCAGCCCCCCGGGAGATACGCAGTATTTT. Amino acids: CASSPPGDTQYF.

The chain combines TRBV2 with TRBJ1-1; D is undetermined. The CDR3 has 14 amino acids. Germline CDR1 reads SNHLY; CDR2 reads FYNNEI. With 0 bases removed from V and 1 base from J, the gap between germline ends came to 6 bases. The CDR3: CASSEARGNTEAFF. The CDR3 nucleotides are TGTGCCAGCAGTGAAGCGCGGGGGAACACTGAAGCTTTCTTT.

The rearrangement joins TRBV28 to TRBJ2-7; either TRBD1 or TRBD2 may fit D (6 bases each). The CDR3 is 16 amino acids. Per the germline V gene, CDR1 is MDHEN and CDR2 is SYDVKM. The ends were cut back, 10 bases at V and 6 bases at J, with 28 bases in the middle. The CDR3 DNA sequence: TGTGCCATGAGGGGGGTTGAGGGTCAGGGTGAACTCGAGCAGTACTTC. It encodes CAMRGVEGQGELEQYF.

The V call is TRBV3-1 (or the pseudogene TRBV3-2), the J call TRBJ2-7; 12 nucleotides agree with TRBD2. The V gene's germline CDR1 is LGHDT and CDR2 YNNKEL (reference sequence). The junction had 2 bases not matched to a gene; V was cut back by 2 bases and J by 12 bases. The CDR3 has 12 amino acids. In nucleotides, the CDR3 is TGTGCCAGCAGCCAAACTAGCGGGGGGATGTACTTC. This gives the protein CASSQTSGGMYF.

The V gene is TRBV5-4, the J gene TRBJ2-7; D is unclear. V lost 4 bases and J lost 2, with 13 bases in between. The CDR3 totals 14 residues. The V gene's germline CDR1 is SGHNT and CDR2 YYREEE (reference sequence). CDR3 residues: CASSPARQPYEQYF. In nucleotides, the CDR3 is TGTGCCAGCAGCCCTGCGAGGCAACCCTACGAGCAGTACTTC.

This clone was seen just once. This chain joins TRBV4-3 and TRBJ2-5; TRBD2 aligns across 12 bases. J was trimmed by 0 bases and V by 1 base; bases with no gene match: 6. There are 18 residues in the CDR3. From germline, CDR1 is LGHNA and CDR2 YSLEER. CDR3 coding DNA: TGCGCCAGCAGCCAAGGCGCCACTAGCGGGGGGCACCAAGAGACCCAGTACTTC. It translates to CASSQGATSGGHQETQYF.

The V call is TRBV12-3 or TRBV12-4, the J call TRBJ1-4; D is ambiguous. The V and J ends lost 7 bases and 13 bases respectively, with 13 bases between them. The CDR3 loop spans 11 amino acids. In DNA, the CDR3 is TGTGCCAGCACAAACTTCACCGGACTGTTTTTT. Protein sequence: CASTNFTGLFF.

The rearrangement joins TRBV24-1 to TRBJ1-4, with a tentative D call TRBD1 (5 bases). This CDR3 comprises 14 residues. V lost 7 bases and J lost 3, with 11 bases in between. The germline gives CDR1 KGHDR, CDR2 SFDVKD. Here the CDR3 DNA reads TGTGCCACCAGAGCTTCAGGGCCTAATGAAAAACTGTTTTTT. Translating gives CATRASGPNEKLFF.